These 16 T cell receptor beta chains were sequenced from one sample in a study of regulatory T cells in long-lasting Graves disease. Time point indicated: newly diagnosed GD, antithyroid drugs for less than 3 months. RNA isolated from PBMCs was used to make the TCR library. HTBI primers from iRepertoire and Arm-PCR of CDR3 regions yielded the TCR beta libraries. TCRdb processed the multiplex PCR reads anew with MiXCR; each CDR3 protein has one entry. The sample records some 330,000 distinct CDR3 sequences, around 11% being singletons. The same specimen was also included in a second study, on T cells in Graves' hyperthyroidism and ophthalmopathy.

The sequences come from peripheral blood mononuclear cells (PBMCs), collected at new diagnosis, from a patient treated with antithyroid drugs. These receptors were collected from a woman aged 18-29 years with Graves disease.

The table lists this clonotype with many counts. The chain combines TRBV12-3 or TRBV12-4 with TRBJ1-1; 7 bases match TRBD1. Losses at the gene ends were 4 bases for V and 2 bases for J; bases not matched to a gene: 4. The CDR3 is 14 residues long. This CDR3 is CASSSRQGNTEAFF. CDR3 DNA: TGTGCCAGCAGTTCTCGACAGGGAAACACTGAAGCTTTCTTT.

The CDR3 DNA reads as TGTGCCAGCAGTTCCTCGTGGCGCGGGGTAGAAGAGACCCAGTACTTC. It codes for CASSSSWRGVEETQYF. The chain joins TRBV12-3 or TRBV12-4 to TRBJ2-5; D may be TRBD2 (6 bases). The V gene lost 4 bases and the J gene lost 3 bases, with 18 bases spanning the gap. CDR3 length equals 16 residues.

CDR3 nucleotide sequence: TGTGCCAGCAGCCAAGGACCGGCTAGCGGGCTCCAAGAGACCCAGTACTTC. Translating it yields CASSQGPASGLQETQYF. The rearrangement uses TRBV3-1 and TRBJ2-5, with 8 nucleotides matching TRBD2. J was trimmed by 1 base and V by 1 base; bases with no gene match: 8. The CDR3 is made up of 17 amino acids. From germline, CDR1 is LGHDT and CDR2 YNNKEL (reference sequence).

This clonotype was seen more than once but under ten times. The chain employs TRBV14 and TRBJ2-5; 9 positions agree with TRBD1. The V gene end was trimmed by 0 bases and the J gene end by 5 bases; junction bases not matched to a gene: 7. Germline loops: CDR1 SGHDN, CDR2 FVKESK. The CDR3 contains 16 residues. The chain's CDR3 is CASSQEIGDRVETQYF. CDR3 nucleotide sequence: TGTGCCAGCAGCCAAGAGATCGGGGACAGGGTGGAGACCCAGTACTTC.

In this sample, this clonotype turned up many times. V is TRBV20-1 and J is TRBJ1-2; D not resolved. Per the germline V gene, CDR1 is DFQATT and CDR2 is SNEGSKA (reference sequence). The CDR3 is made up of 15 amino acids. Trimming stripped 3 bases from V and 6 bases from J, with 20 bases between. The CDR3 protein is CSARLSVRARHGYTF. The CDR3 coding sequence is TGCAGTGCTAGGTTATCCGTCCGTGCCCGACATGGCTACACCTTC.

This clonotype has ten or more counts. This chain uses TRBV12-3 or TRBV12-4 with TRBJ1-2, with D perhaps matching TRBD1 (6 bases). Trimming cost V 5 bases and J 7 bases, with 14 bases left between them. The CDR3 sequence is 13 residues long. In nucleotides, the CDR3 is TGTGCCAGCAGTCCGAAGGGGGGTGGTGGCTACACCTTC. Protein sequence: CASSPKGGGGYTF.

The chain couples TRBV19 to TRBJ2-2, with a possible D match to TRBD1 (6 bases). V lost 3 bases and J 8 bases, leaving 10 bases between the germline ends. The CDR3 consists of 13 residues. CDR1 is LNHDA, CDR2 SQIVND, per germline (reference sequence). CDR3 nucleotides: TGTGCCAGTAGTATTCCAGGGGAAGGGGAGCTGTTTTTT. It is translated as CASSIPGEGELFF.

The rearrangement joins TRBV6-5 to TRBJ2-2; 11 bases agree with TRBD2. There are 18 residues in the CDR3. CDR1 and CDR2 (germline): MNHEY, SVGAGI. V lost 4 bases, J lost 1 base, and 8 bases stayed unmatched. The CDR3 region has the DNA TGTGCCAGCAGTTTTCGACTAGCGGGATCACGGAACACCGGGGAGCTGTTTTTT. Translated: CASSFRLAGSRNTGELFF.

This clonotype has at least ten counts. This chain joins TRBV20-1 and TRBJ2-3, with a possible D match to TRBD2 (7 bases). The length of the CDR3 is 14 residues. CDR1 and CDR2 from the germline V gene are DFQATT and SNEGSKA (reference sequence). Trimming shortened V by 6 bases and J by 2 bases, and 15 bases separated the two germline ends. This chain's CDR3 is CSARRGASTDTQYF. In nucleotides, the CDR3 is TGCAGTGCCCGACGGGGGGCTTCCACAGATACGCAGTATTTT.

This clonotype was seen ten or more times. The V and J genes are TRBV20-1 and TRBJ2-7; possibly TRBD2 for D (5 bases). Germline lookup yields CDR1 DFQATT and CDR2 SNEGSKA (reference sequence). V shed 6 bases and J shed 3 bases, with 15 bases lying between them. This CDR3 contains 13 residues. The DNA for the CDR3 is TGCAGTGCCCACGGACTGGCGGACTACGAGCAGTACTTC. It yields the protein CSAHGLADYEQYF.

Only a few counts were recorded for this clonotype. The V call is TRBV5-1, the J call TRBJ1-3; 7 nucleotides match TRBD1. In germline, CDR1 is SGHRS, CDR2 YFSETQ. The trim removed 4 bases at V and 0 bases at J, leaving 7 bases unmatched. This CDR3 is built from 16 residues. CDR3 protein: CASSASGQLSGNTIYF. CDR3 bases: TGCGCCAGCAGCGCTTCGGGACAGCTCTCTGGAAACACCATATATTTT.

This clonotype showed up many times. The V gene is TRBV18, the J gene TRBJ2-5, with no clear D. This CDR3 region has 14 residues. From germline, CDR1 is KGHSH and CDR2 LQKENI. Between the trimmed V and J ends, which lost 4 bases and 1 base, there was a span of 10 bases. The CDR3 region is CASSLQSSQETQYF. DNA for the CDR3: TGTGCCAGCTCACTACAGAGTTCCCAAGAGACCCAGTACTTC. Full variable domain (missing parts from reference TRBV18 and TRBJ2-5): NAGVMQNPRHLVRRRGQEARLRCSPMKGHSHVYWYRQLPEEGLKFMVYLQKENIIDESGMPKERFSAEFPKEGPSILRIQQVVRGDSAAYFCASSLQSSQETQYFGPGTRLLVL.

This clonotype was recorded at least ten times. The chain has TRBV20-1 and TRBJ2-1, with D perhaps TRBD2 (5 bases). The CDR3 extends over 11 amino acids. V was clipped by 0 bases and J by 12 bases, with 9 bases between them. Looked up from germline, CDR1 is DFQATT and CDR2 is SNEGSKA (reference sequence). CDR3 in amino acids: CSARDFRGQFF. The CDR3 nucleotides are TGCAGTGCTAGAGATTTCCGGGGGCAGTTCTTC.

This clonotype was seen repeatedly, ten times or more. The genes are TRBV16 and TRBJ1-2; D may be TRBD1 (5 bases). Germline CDR1 KGHSY, CDR2 FQNENV. V was clipped by 1 base and J by 3 bases, with 9 bases between them. The CDR3 extends over 14 amino acids. This CDR3 reads CASSQLQEYYGYTF. The CDR3, as DNA: TGTGCCAGCAGCCAATTACAGGAGTACTATGGCTACACCTTC. The whole variable domain, remainder taken from reference TRBV16 and TRBJ1-2, is GEEVAQTPKHLVRGEGQKAKLYCAPIKGHSYVFWYQQVLKNEFKFLISFQNENVFDETGMPKERFSAKCLPNSPCSLEIQATKLEDSAVYFCASSQLQEYYGYTFGSGTRLTVV.

This sequence joins TRBV10-3 and TRBJ2-1; 11 nucleotides line up with TRBD2. The CDR3 is made up of 16 amino acids. V lost 3 bases to trimming and J lost 7 bases; unmatched junction nucleotides: 8. Germline V gene lookup returns CDR1 ENHRY and CDR2 SYGVKD. The CDR3: CAISDLLAGGTNEQFF. As DNA, the CDR3 is TGTGCCATCAGTGACCTCCTAGCGGGGGGTACGAATGAGCAGTTCTTC.

This chain uses TRBV5-1 with TRBJ2-1; a weak D match, TRBD1 (6 bases). Germline V CDR1 and CDR2: SGHRS, YFSETQ. This CDR3 spans 14 amino acids. With 3 bases removed from V and 4 bases from J, the gap between germline ends came to 11 bases. The DNA for the CDR3 is TGCGCCAGCAGCTCTAGGACAGTGTACAATGAGCAGTTCTTC. Encoded protein: CASSSRTVYNEQFF.